This T cell receptor beta chain is drawn from a study of T cell repertoires in cytomegalovirus infection. Across the study: Both CMV infection and a matching HLA type were indicated by public TCR beta signatures. Study-level points and caveats: Dominating the ex vivo response were HLA-C-restricted CMV-specific TCR beta clonotypes.

With regard to this clonotype: As yet, its antigen is unknown. The junction differs from germline at one of its ends, possibly a read error.

TCRdb re-called the reads through MiXCR, storing one row per CDR3 protein. The repertoire holds approximately 730,000 distinct CDR3 sequences, under 35% seen once, with around 13% in the top ten. Germline V gene lookup returns CDR1 MNHEY and CDR2 SMNVEV (reference sequence). This CDR3 comprises 13 residues. The source of this sequence is a human donor in good health (CMV status not recorded). Some clones in this sample may be carry-over from other donors' samples. Sequencing used cultured CD8+ T cells from PBMCs, obtained from culture after CMV antigen stimulation. The rearrangement joins TRBV27 to TRBJ2-7; D remains ambiguous. The CDR3 is CASSSQEAYERYF. The DNA of the CDR3 is TGTGCCAGCAGCAGCCAAGAGGCCTACGAGCGGTACTTC.